The sequence of this TCR beta chain was determined in a study of memory CD4+ T cells and cytomegalovirus serostatus (dated by TCRdb to the late 2010s). Broadly, across the study: A total of around 35 healthy Belgian adults, of whom 9 were CMV seropositive and some 25 were CMV seronegative, were included in the cohort. To replicate a published TCR-based CMV serostatus classifier, the researchers sequenced the CD4+ memory TCRbeta repertoires of a Belgian cohort whose cytomegalovirus serostatus was known. What the authors observed across the whole study: CMV serostatus prediction reached a median bootstrapped AUC of roughly 0.95 with the original framework and 0.75 to 0.92 with a US-trained random forest. A median bootstrapped AUC of 0.95 with a 95% CI of 0.76-1.00 was achieved on the Belgian cohort by the original-framework classifier. Only CD4+CD45RO+ memory cells were sequenced, unlike the original study, which covered naive and memory CD4+ and CD8+ populations. Of under 200 previously reported CMV-associated TCRbeta sequences, 55 to 75 appeared in the CD4+ memory repertoires, each in one to five individuals. The results were read as suggesting that the CMV-associated TCR signature is, for the most part, present in the CD4+ memory repertoire.

A note on this clone: Its antigen specificity is not known. No base quality values were provided; no much bigger clone lies one nucleotide off.

Genomic DNA was extracted from sorted cells with the Quick-DNA Microprep Kit. TCRbeta DNA was amplified with the immunoSEQ hsTCRbeta kit following the manufacturer's protocol. TCRbeta libraries were sequenced on an Illumina MiSeq instrument. From the authors' description of their analysis: Removing out-of-frame sequences left 2,204,828 distinct TCRbeta sequences, an average of around 62,000 per individual. Each individual was scored using the number of 150 to 200 previously reported CMV-associated TCRbeta sequences that the individual carried and the total number of productive distinct TCRbeta sequences. A beta-binomial model was reimplemented in Python, and scikit-learn random forests with default parameters were trained on data from the US cohort. On the Belgian cohort, classifier performance was reported as the median AUC, along with percentile confidence intervals, across 10,000 bootstrap iterations. The clones in this table, taken by TCRdb from immuneACCESS, are in-frame only. Not every clone is retained; where verified, under half of the shortfall comes from an unresolved V gene, and the cause of the rest is unknown. The V and J calls and clone size are taken from that table; D and trimming were inferred from the DNA. In all, the sample holds approximately 40,000 clones, and around 80% of those were seen once. Less than 2.5% of the sample is taken by the ten largest.

A FACSAria II was used to sort memory CD4+ T cells, defined as single viable CD3+CD4+CD8-CD45RO+ cells. CMV serostatus was assessed using a Roche Elecsys assay, by which serum IgG against CMV pp150, pp28, p38 and p52 was detected. Following thawing, total CD4+ T cells were enriched through positive selection using CD4 magnetic microbeads. The samples came from a different study that was designed specifically to examine the CD4+ T cell memory repertoire. Peripheral blood mononuclear cells were isolated and cryopreserved according to standard operating procedures, and serum was kept at -80 degrees C. CD3-PerCP (BW264/56), CD4-APC (RPA-T4), CD45RO-PE (UCHT1) and CD8-Pacific Orange (3B5) antibodies were used for staining, and non-viable cells were excluded with Sytox blue. The CDR3 sequence holds 11 residues, the cysteine and phenylalanine included. The entry retains the CDR3 DNA only, 33 bases that are in frame from base 1. V was cut back by 4 bases and J by 9 bases, leaving a gap of 7 bases between them. Per the germline V gene (reference sequence), SEHNR is the CDR1 and FQNEAQ is the CDR2.

The TCR comes from an adult in good health and CMV-seronegative. The V and J segments used are TRBV7-9 and TRBJ2-1; the D gene identity is not certain. The sequencing input was memory CD4+ T cells from blood. The nucleotides read TGTGCCAGCAGCTCCAGGCCTGAGCAGTTCTTC. Translated, it gives CASSSRPEQFF.